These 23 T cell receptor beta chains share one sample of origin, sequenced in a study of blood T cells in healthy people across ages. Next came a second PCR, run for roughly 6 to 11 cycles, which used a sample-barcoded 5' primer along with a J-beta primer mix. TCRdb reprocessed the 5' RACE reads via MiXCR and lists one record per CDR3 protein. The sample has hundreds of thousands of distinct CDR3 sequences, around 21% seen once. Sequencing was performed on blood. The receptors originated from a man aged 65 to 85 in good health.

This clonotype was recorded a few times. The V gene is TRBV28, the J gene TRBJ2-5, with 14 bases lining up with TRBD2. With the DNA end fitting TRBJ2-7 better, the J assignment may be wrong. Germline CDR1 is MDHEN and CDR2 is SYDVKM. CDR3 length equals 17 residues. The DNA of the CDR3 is TGTGCCACCTGCCGGACCTCGGGACTAGCGGGAGTCTTCGAGCAGTACTTC. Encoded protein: CATCRTSGLAGVFEQYF.

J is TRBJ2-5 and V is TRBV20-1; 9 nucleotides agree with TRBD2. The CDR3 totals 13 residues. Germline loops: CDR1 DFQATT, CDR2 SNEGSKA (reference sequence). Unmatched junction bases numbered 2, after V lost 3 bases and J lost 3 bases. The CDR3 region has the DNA TGCAGTGCTAGCAGACTAGCGGAAGAGACCCAGTACTTC. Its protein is CSASRLAEETQYF.

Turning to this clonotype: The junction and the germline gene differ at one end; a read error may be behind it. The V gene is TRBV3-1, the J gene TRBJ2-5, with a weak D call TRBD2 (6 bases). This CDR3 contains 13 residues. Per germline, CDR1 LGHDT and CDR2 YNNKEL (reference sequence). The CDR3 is CACSRGYQETQYF. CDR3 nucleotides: TGTGCCTGCAGCCGGGGGTACCAAGAGACCCAGTACTTC.

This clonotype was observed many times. The CDR3: CASSNRGRGPNEKLFF. Here the CDR3 DNA reads TGTGCCAGCAGCAACAGGGGAAGGGGGCCTAATGAAAAACTGTTTTTT. The chain uses TRBV28 and TRBJ1-4, with 7 bases identical to TRBD1. In germline, CDR1 is MDHEN, CDR2 SYDVKM. This CDR3 has 16 residues. V trimming: 6 bases; J trimming: 3 bases; junction bases outside the gene matches: 10.

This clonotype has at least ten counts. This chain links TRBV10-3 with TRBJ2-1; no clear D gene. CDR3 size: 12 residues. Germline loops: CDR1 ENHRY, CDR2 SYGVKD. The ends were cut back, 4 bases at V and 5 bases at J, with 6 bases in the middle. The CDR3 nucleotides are TGTGCCATCAGTGGCGGAGACAATGAGCAGTTCTTC. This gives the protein CAISGGDNEQFF.

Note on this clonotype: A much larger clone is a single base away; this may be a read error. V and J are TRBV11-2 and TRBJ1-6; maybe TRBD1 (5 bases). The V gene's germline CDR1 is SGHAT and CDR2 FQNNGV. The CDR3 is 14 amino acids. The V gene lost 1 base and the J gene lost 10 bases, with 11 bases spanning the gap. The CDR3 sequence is CASSLVRGDSPLHF. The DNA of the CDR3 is TGTGCCAGCAGCTTAGTTCGGGGGGACTCACCCCTCCACTTT.

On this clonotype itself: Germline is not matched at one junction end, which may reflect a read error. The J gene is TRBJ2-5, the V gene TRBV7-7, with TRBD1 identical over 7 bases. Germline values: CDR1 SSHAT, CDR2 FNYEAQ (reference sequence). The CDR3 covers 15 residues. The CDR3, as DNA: TGTGCTAGCAGCCCGCAGACAGGGACGGGAGAGACCCAGTACTTC. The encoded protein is CASSPQTGTGETQYF.

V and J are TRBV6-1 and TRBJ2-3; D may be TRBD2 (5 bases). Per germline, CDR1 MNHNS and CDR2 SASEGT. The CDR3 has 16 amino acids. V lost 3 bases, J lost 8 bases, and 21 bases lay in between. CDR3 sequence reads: CASSDSSRPPLVTQYF. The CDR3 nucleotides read TGTGCCAGCAGTGACTCTAGCAGGCCCCCGCTCGTTACGCAGTATTTT.

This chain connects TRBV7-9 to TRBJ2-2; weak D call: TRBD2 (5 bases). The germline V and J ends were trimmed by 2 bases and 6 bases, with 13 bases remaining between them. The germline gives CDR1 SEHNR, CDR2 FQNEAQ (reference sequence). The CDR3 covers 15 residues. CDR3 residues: CASSLLLVVPGELFF. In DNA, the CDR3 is TGTGCCAGCAGCTTATTACTAGTAGTGCCCGGGGAGCTGTTTTTT.

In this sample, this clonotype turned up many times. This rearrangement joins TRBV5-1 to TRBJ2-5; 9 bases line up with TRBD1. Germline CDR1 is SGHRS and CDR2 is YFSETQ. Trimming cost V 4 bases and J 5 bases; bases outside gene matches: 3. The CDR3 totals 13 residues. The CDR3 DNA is TGCGCCAGCAGCCGTACAGGGGGCGAGACCCAGTACTTC. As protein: CASSRTGGETQYF. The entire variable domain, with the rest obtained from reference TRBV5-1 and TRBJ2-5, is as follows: KAGVTQTPRYLIKTRGQQVTLSCSPISGHRSVSWYQQTPGQGLQFLFEYFSETQRNKGNFPGRFSGRQFSNSRSEMNVSTLELGDSALYLCASSRTGGETQYFGPGTRLLVL.

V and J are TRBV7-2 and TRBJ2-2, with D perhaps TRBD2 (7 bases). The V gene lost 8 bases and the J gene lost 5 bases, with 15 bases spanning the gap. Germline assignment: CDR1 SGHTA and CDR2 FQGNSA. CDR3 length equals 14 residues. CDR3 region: CASGGARETGELFF. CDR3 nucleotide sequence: TGTGCCAGCGGGGGGGCGCGGGAGACCGGGGAGCTGTTTTTT.

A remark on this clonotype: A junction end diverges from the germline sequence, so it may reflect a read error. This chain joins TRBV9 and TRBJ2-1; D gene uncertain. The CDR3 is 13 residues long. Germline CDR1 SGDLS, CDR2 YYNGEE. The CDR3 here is CAGSARSYNEQFF. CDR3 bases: TGTGCCGGCAGCGCGAGATCTTACAATGAGCAGTTCTTC.

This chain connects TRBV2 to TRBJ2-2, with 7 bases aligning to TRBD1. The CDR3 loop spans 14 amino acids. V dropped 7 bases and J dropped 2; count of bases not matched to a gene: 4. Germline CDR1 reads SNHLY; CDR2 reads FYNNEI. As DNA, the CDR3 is TGTGCCAGCAACGGACAGGCAAACACCGGGGAGCTGTTTTTT. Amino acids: CASNGQANTGELFF.

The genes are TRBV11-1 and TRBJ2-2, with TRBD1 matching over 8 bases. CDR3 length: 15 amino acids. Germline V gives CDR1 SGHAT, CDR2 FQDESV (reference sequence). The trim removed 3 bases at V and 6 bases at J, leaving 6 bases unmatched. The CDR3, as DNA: TGTGCCAGCAGCTTCCAGGGACAGGTCCCCGGGGAGCTGTTTTTT. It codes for CASSFQGQVPGELFF.

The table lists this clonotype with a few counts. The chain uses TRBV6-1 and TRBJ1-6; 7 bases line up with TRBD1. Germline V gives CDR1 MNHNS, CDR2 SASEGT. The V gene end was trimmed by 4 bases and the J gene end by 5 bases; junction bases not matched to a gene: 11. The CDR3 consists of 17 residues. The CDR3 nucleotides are TGTGCCAGCAGTGTAAACAGGGGCACCATGAATAATTCACCCCTCCACTTT. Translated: CASSVNRGTMNNSPLHF.

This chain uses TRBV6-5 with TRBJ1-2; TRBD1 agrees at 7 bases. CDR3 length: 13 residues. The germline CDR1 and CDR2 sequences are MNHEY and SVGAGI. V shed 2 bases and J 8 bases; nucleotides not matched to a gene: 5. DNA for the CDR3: TGTGCCAGCAGTTACCCCGGGACAGAGGGCTACACCTTC. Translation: CASSYPGTEGYTF.

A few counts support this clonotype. In nucleotides, the CDR3 is TGTGCCAGCAGCTACTCGCGGGACTACTCAGCCGAGCAGTACTTC. It is translated as CASSYSRDYSAEQYF. The rearrangement links TRBV7-3 to TRBJ2-7; 7 positions match TRBD2. V dropped 4 bases and J dropped 6; count of bases not matched to a gene: 12. Germline lookup yields CDR1 SGHTA and CDR2 FQGTGA. CDR3 length equals 15 residues.

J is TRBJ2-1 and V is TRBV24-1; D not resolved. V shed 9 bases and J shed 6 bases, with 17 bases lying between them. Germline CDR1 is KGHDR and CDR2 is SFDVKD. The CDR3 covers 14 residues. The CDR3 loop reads CATEEDGVVNEQFF. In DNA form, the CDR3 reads TGTGCCACCGAAGAGGACGGAGTAGTCAATGAGCAGTTCTTC.

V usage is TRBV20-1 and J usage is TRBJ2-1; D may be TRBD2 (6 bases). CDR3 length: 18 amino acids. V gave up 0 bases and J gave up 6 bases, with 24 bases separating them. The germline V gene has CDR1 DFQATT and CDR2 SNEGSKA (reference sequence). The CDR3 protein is CSARDPSGNQRETNEQFF. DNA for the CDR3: TGCAGTGCTAGAGATCCCAGTGGAAATCAACGGGAGACCAATGAGCAGTTCTTC.

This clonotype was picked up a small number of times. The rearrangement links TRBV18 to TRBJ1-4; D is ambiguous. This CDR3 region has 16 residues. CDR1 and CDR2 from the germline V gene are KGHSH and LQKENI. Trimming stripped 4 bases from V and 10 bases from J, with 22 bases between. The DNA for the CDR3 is TGTGCCAGCTCACTCGTCGGGCCTAACGGATATGGAAAACTGTTTTTT. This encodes CASSLVGPNGYGKLFF.

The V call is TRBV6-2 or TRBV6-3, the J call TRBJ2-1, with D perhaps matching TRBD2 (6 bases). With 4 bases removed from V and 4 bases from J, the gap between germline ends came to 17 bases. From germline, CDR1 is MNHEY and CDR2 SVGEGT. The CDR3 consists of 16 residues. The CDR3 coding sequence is TGTGCCAGCAGTTCTGTGAGAGGCGGGAATTACAATGAGCAGTTCTTC. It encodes CASSSVRGGNYNEQFF.

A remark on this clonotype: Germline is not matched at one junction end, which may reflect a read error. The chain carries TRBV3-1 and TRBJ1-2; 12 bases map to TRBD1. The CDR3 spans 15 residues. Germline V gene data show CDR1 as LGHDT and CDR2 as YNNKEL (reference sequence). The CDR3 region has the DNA TGTGCCAGCAGCTTGGGACAGGGGGCGCTTGGAGGCTGCACCTTC. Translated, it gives CASSLGQGALGGCTF.

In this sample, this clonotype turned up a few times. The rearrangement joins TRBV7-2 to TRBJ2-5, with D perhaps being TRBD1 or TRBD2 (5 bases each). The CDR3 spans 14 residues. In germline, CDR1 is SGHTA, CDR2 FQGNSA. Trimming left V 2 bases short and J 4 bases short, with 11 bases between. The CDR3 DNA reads TGTGCCAGCAGCTTAAATTCGGGGCCAGAGACCCAGTACTTC. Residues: CASSLNSGPETQYF.